The 24 T cell receptor beta chains below come from one sample, sequenced in a study of identifying expanded T cells in peripheral blood. Assay used: immunoSEQ multiplex PCR; TCRdb lists only in-frame clones, some missing. The table lists 84,000 or so clones, about nine tenths of them singletons. The sequenced material came from blood. These receptors came from a person aged 18 to 75 in good health.

In its sample, this clone was seen a few times. The sample carries other DNA sequences with the same CDR3. The chain couples TRBV29-1 to TRBJ1-1; D gene uncertain. The V gene lost 3 bases and the J gene lost 3 bases, with 11 bases spanning the gap. There are 13 residues in the CDR3. Germline V CDR1 and CDR2: SQVTM, ANQGSEA. CDR3 bases: TGCAGCGTTGATGAGACTGGGGACACTGAAGCTTTCTTT. Translating gives CSVDETGDTEAFF. Variable domain in full (rest from reference TRBV29-1 and TRBJ1-1): SAVISQKPSRDICQRGTSLTIQCQVDSQVTMMFWYRQQPGQSLTLIATANQGSEATYESGFVIDKFPISRPNLTFSTLTVSNMSPEDSSIYLCSVDETGDTEAFFGQGTRLTVV.

The CDR3 reads CASSPYEPEAFF. For the CDR3, the DNA is TGTGCCAGCAGCCCTTACGAGCCAGAAGCTTTCTTT. The rearrangement joins TRBV6-1 to TRBJ1-1, with unresolved D. V shed 6 bases and J shed 8 bases, with 13 bases lying between them. Germline values: CDR1 MNHNS, CDR2 SASEGT. The length of the CDR3 is 12 residues.

The chain uses TRBV2 and TRBJ1-4, with unresolved D. CDR1 and CDR2 from the germline V gene are SNHLY and FYNNEI. V lost 3 bases, J lost 0 bases, and 8 bases lay in between. This CDR3 is built from 15 residues. In DNA form, the CDR3 reads TGTGCCAGCAGTGACGTGGGGACAACTAATGAAAAACTGTTTTTT. Residues: CASSDVGTTNEKLFF.

The rearrangement joins TRBV10-3 to TRBJ2-7; possible D gene TRBD2, 6 bases. Germline lookup yields CDR1 ENHRY and CDR2 SYGVKD. The CDR3 is 12 amino acids. V was cut by 6 bases and J by 1 base, with 7 bases left in between. The CDR3 sequence is CAISGGSYEQYF. In DNA, the CDR3 is TGTGCCATCAGCGGGGGTTCCTACGAGCAGTACTTC.

The rearrangement uses TRBV11-2 and TRBJ2-1; 13 positions match TRBD2. With 0 bases clipped from V and 10 bases from J, the junction kept 9 bases outside the gene matches. Germline V gene sequence: CDR1 SGHAT, CDR2 FQNNGV. This CDR3 comprises 17 residues. Written as DNA, the CDR3 is TGTGCCAGCAGCTTAGATCCCCGCCTGGGACTAGCGGGGGAGCAGTTCTTC. The encoded protein is CASSLDPRLGLAGEQFF.

CDR3 DNA sequence: TGTGCCAGCAGCATGGGAATAGCGACTCTCTACTCTGGGGCCAACGTCCTGACTTTC. It yields the protein CASSMGIATLYSGANVLTF. The chain joins TRBV7-3 to TRBJ2-6, with TRBD2 as a possible D gene (5 bases). CDR3 length equals 19 residues. The germline CDR1 and CDR2 sequences are SGHTA and FQGTGA. V shed 5 bases and J shed 0 bases, with 20 bases lying between them.

The rearrangement links TRBV18 to TRBJ1-6; TRBD1 agrees at 10 bases. Germline CDR1 KGHSH, CDR2 LQKENI. The trim removed 0 bases at V and 10 bases at J, leaving 9 bases unmatched. This CDR3 contains 17 residues. CDR3 DNA sequence: TGTGCCAGCTCACCACCAGTCGGGACAGGGGCTGGATCACCCCTCCACTTT. It translates to CASSPPVGTGAGSPLHF.

The J gene is TRBJ2-1, the V gene TRBV7-9; the match to TRBD2 covers 8 bases. The length of the CDR3 is 17 residues. Germline lookup yields CDR1 SEHNR and CDR2 FQNEAQ (reference sequence). With 1 base clipped from V and 0 bases from J, the junction kept 5 bases outside the gene matches. CDR3 nucleotides: TGTGCCAGCAGCTTAGACTCCGGGGGGGGCTCCTACAATGAGCAGTTCTTC. Its protein is CASSLDSGGGSYNEQFF. Full variable domain (outside the CDR3, taken from reference TRBV7-9 and TRBJ2-1): DTGVSQNPRHKITKRGQNVTFRCDPISEHNRLYWYRQTLGQGPEFLTYFQNEAQLEKSRLLSDRFSAERPKGSFSTLEIQRTEQGDSAMYLCASSLDSGGGSYNEQFFGPGTRLTVL.

This clone has only one observation. The V and J genes are TRBV18 and TRBJ2-7, with D hard to call. The V gene lost 2 bases and the J gene lost 5 bases, with 7 bases spanning the gap. The CDR3 runs to 12 residues. Germline V gene data show CDR1 as KGHSH and CDR2 as LQKENI. CDR3 residues: CASSPVGDEQYF. The CDR3 bases are TGTGCCAGCTCACCAGTAGGTGACGAGCAGTACTTC.

This clone has just one count. The genes are TRBV11-2 and TRBJ2-7; TRBD2 matches at 12 bases. Germline V lookup: CDR1 SGHAT, CDR2 FQNNGV. The CDR3 runs 19 residues. Trimming at V came to 0 bases and at J to 2 bases, leaving 11 bases not matched to a gene. The CDR3 DNA is TGTGCCAGCAGCTTAGATTCTGGACTAGCGGGATCCTTCGCCTACGAGCAGTACTTC. It specifies CASSLDSGLAGSFAYEQYF.

The genes are TRBV2 and TRBJ2-4, with 9 bases that match TRBD1. J was trimmed by 2 bases and V by 6 bases; bases with no gene match: 5. CDR1 is SNHLY, CDR2 FYNNEI, per germline. This CDR3 contains 15 residues. The CDR3: CASRPTGGPKNIQYF. The CDR3 DNA reads as TGTGCCAGCAGGCCGACAGGGGGACCCAAAAACATTCAGTACTTC.

This chain joins TRBV4-1 and TRBJ2-5; 12 bases map to TRBD2. CDR1 MGHRA and CDR2 YSYEKL come from the germline V gene. The V segment lost 2 bases and the J segment 4 bases; nucleotides outside the gene matches: 5. The CDR3 covers 16 residues. This chain's CDR3 is CASSQSPGLAGETQYF. Here the CDR3 DNA reads TGCGCCAGCAGCCAAAGCCCGGGACTAGCGGGAGAGACCCAGTACTTC.

This chain uses TRBV6-1 with TRBJ2-2, with 7 bases fitting TRBD2. This CDR3 is 15 amino acids long. Germline V gives CDR1 MNHNS, CDR2 SASEGT. J gave up 3 bases and V 0 bases, and 1 base lay outside the gene matches. The CDR3 is CASSEATSDTGELFF. CDR3 DNA: TGTGCCAGCAGTGAAGCAACTAGCGACACCGGGGAGCTGTTTTTT.

This rearrangement joins TRBV5-6 to TRBJ1-3; no definite D call. Germline V gene sequence: CDR1 SGHDT, CDR2 YYEEEE. The germline V and J ends were trimmed by 3 bases and 8 bases, with 6 bases remaining between them. CDR3 length equals 11 residues. CDR3 coding DNA: TGTGCCAGCAGCTCGTTAGACACCATATATTTT. Encoded protein: CASSSLDTIYF. The complete variable domain, with remaining parts taken from reference TRBV5-6 and TRBJ1-3, reads DAGVTQSPTHLIKTRGQQVTLRCSPKSGHDTVSWYQQALGQGPQFIFQYYEEEERQRGNFPDRFSGHQFPNYSSELNVNALLLGDSALYLCASSSLDTIYFGEGSWLTVV.

The rearrangement links TRBV20-1 to TRBJ2-3; D remains ambiguous. The CDR3 is made up of 11 amino acids. The germline V gene has CDR1 DFQATT and CDR2 SNEGSKA (reference sequence). The V gene lost 1 base and the J gene lost 10 bases, with 9 bases spanning the gap. CDR3 DNA: TGCAGTGCTAGAGGTATGGGCTCGCAGTATTTT. Protein: CSARGMGSQYF.

The chain uses TRBV6-5 and TRBJ2-7; 8 nucleotides agree with TRBD1. The germline V gene encodes CDR1 MNHEY and CDR2 SVGAGI. The V segment lost 8 bases and the J segment 1 base; nucleotides outside the gene matches: 7. This CDR3 has 14 residues. CDR3 in amino acids: CASAATGVSYEQYF. CDR3 sequence (DNA): TGTGCCAGCGCCGCGACAGGGGTGTCCTACGAGCAGTACTTC.

This clone appeared a few times. The chain uses TRBV6-5 and TRBJ1-2, with 8 bases fitting TRBD1. Germline V gene lookup returns CDR1 MNHEY and CDR2 SVGAGI. V trimming: 0 bases; J trimming: 7 bases; junction bases outside the gene matches: 7. The length of the CDR3 is 15 residues. The CDR3 protein is CASSYSGQGSAGYTF. CDR3 DNA sequence: TGTGCCAGCAGTTACTCAGGACAGGGCTCAGCTGGCTACACCTTC.

The chain recombines TRBV2 with TRBJ1-1; D not certain. CDR1 is SNHLY and CDR2 is FYNNEI in the germline V gene. With 1 base removed from V and 6 bases from J, the gap between germline ends came to 15 bases. The CDR3 length is 15 residues. CDR3 DNA: TGTGCCAGCAGTGAAGTTCGCCTTGTGGGAGCTGAAGCTTTCTTT. This translates into CASSEVRLVGAEAFF. Full variable domain (remainder filled in from reference TRBV2 and TRBJ1-1): EPEVTQTPSHQVTQMGQEVILRCVPISNHLYFYWYRQILGQKVEFLVSFYNNEISEKSEIFDDQFSVERPDGSNFTLKIRSTKLEDSAMYFCASSEVRLVGAEAFFGQGTRLTVV.

This chain's CDR3 is CASSQDVTASGLTDTQYF. The CDR3 DNA reads as TGCGCCAGCAGCCAAGACGTAACGGCTAGCGGGCTCACAGATACGCAGTATTTT. The chain has TRBV4-3 and TRBJ2-3; 8 bases map to TRBD2. The germline gives CDR1 LGHNA, CDR2 YSLEER. This CDR3 comprises 18 residues. The ends lost 0 bases at V and 2 bases at J; junction bases unmatched: 10.

The chain combines TRBV7-6 with TRBJ1-6; perhaps TRBD1 as D (6 bases). This CDR3 is 16 amino acids long. Trimming shortened V by 5 bases and J by 7 bases, and 18 bases separated the two germline ends. Germline CDR1 and CDR2: SGHVS and FNYEAQ. In DNA, the CDR3 is TGTGCCAGCAGCCCAAGGGGGATACAGGCAAATTCACCCCTCCACTTT. Amino acids: CASSPRGIQANSPLHF.

The rearrangement uses TRBV5-1 and TRBJ2-7; 8 bases fit TRBD2. Germline V lookup: CDR1 SGHRS, CDR2 YFSETQ. The CDR3 has 15 amino acids. V trimming: 0 bases; J trimming: 3 bases; junction bases outside the gene matches: 5. CDR3 coding DNA: TGCGCCAGCAGCTTGGAGAGCGGGGGATACTACGAGCAGTACTTC. This encodes CASSLESGGYYEQYF.

The rearrangement links TRBV18 to TRBJ2-3; the match to TRBD2 covers 7 bases. V lost 2 bases, J lost 5 bases, and 10 bases stayed unmatched. The CDR3 is 16 amino acids. Germline V lookup: CDR1 KGHSH, CDR2 LQKENI. The CDR3 bases are TGTGCCAGCTCACCAGGGAGGGGTGGAGGACAAGATACGCAGTATTTT. Protein sequence: CASSPGRGGGQDTQYF.

As for this clone: At one boundary the junction diverges from the germline segment, which might be a read error. The chain links TRBV6-6 to TRBJ2-1; tentatively, D is TRBD2 (6 bases). Germline assignment: CDR1 MNHNY and CDR2 SVGAGI (reference sequence). The CDR3 runs 14 residues. The CDR3 DNA sequence: TGTGCCAGCAGTAAGGGACTCCTCTACGATGAGCAGTTCTTC. Protein: CASSKGLLYDEQFF.

The chain recombines TRBV7-2 with TRBJ2-1; 11 bases fit TRBD2. The J segment lost 4 bases and the V segment lost 4 bases, leaving 3 bases of the junction unmatched. The CDR3 runs to 15 residues. Germline assignment: CDR1 SGHTA and CDR2 FQGNSA. The CDR3 DNA reads as TGTGCCAGCAGCTATATAGCGGGAGGGTACAATGAGCAGTTCTTC. Amino acid sequence: CASSYIAGGYNEQFF.